The rows below give T cell receptor beta chains drawn from one sample of a study of radiotherapy plus CTLA-4 blockade in lung cancer. Sequenced by immunoSEQ multiplex PCR; TCRdb stores in-frame clones only, minus some. The table includes 85,000 to 90,000 clones, about 87% detected once. This sample comprised peripheral blood, obtained from a patient treated with radiotherapy plus ipilimumab. The receptors shown here come from a human donor with non-small cell lung cancer that progressed on radiotherapy plus ipilimumab. The CDR3 runs from the conserved cysteine through the conserved F or W. Each record gives: D gene, clone size, V gene, J gene, CDR3 protein, CDR3 DNA. The D gene is left open where the match is weak. Part of the rows lack a size; the others show once, few, many or a class for expanded clones.

D gene: -; clone size: once; V gene: TRBV5-4; J gene: TRBJ2-1; CDR3 protein: CASSFWGGQPNEQFF; CDR3 DNA: TGTGCCAGCAGCTTTTGGGGGGGCCAACCCAATGAGCAGTTCTTC
D gene: -; clone size: -; V gene: TRBV6-6; J gene: TRBJ1-1; CDR3 protein: CASSYSWEGEAFF; CDR3 DNA: TGTGCCAGCAGTTACTCTTGGGAGGGTGAAGCTTTCTTT
D gene: TRBD2; clone size: -; V gene: TRBV5-1; J gene: TRBJ2-3; CDR3 protein: CASSLGSGGFTDTQYF; CDR3 DNA: TGCGCCAGCAGCTTGGGTAGCGGGGGCTTCACAGATACGCAGTATTTT
D gene: -; clone size: -; V gene: TRBV19; J gene: TRBJ1-1; CDR3 protein: CASSGGETTEAFF; CDR3 DNA: TGTGCCAGTAGTGGGGGGGAGACCACTGAAGCTTTCTTT
D gene: -; clone size: -; V gene: TRBV6-5; J gene: TRBJ1-1; CDR3 protein: CASSYVSHNTEAFF; CDR3 DNA: TGTGCCAGCAGTTACGTCAGTCACAACACTGAAGCTTTCTTT
D gene: TRBD1; clone size: few; V gene: TRBV27; J gene: TRBJ1-1; CDR3 protein: CASSSQTGGTEAFF; CDR3 DNA: TGTGCCAGCAGTTCCCAAACAGGGGGAACTGAAGCTTTCTTT
D gene: TRBD1; clone size: -; V gene: TRBV2; J gene: TRBJ1-6; CDR3 protein: CASREDRVSPLHF; CDR3 DNA: TGTGCCAGCAGGGAGGACAGGGTTTCACCCCTCCACTTT
D gene: -; clone size: -; V gene: TRBV5-4; J gene: TRBJ2-7; CDR3 protein: CASSLDTAYEQYF; CDR3 DNA: TGTGCCAGCAGCCTGGACACAGCCTACGAGCAGTACTTC
D gene: -; clone size: -; V gene: TRBV29-1; J gene: TRBJ1-1; CDR3 protein: CSVEPRETEAFF; CDR3 DNA: TGCAGCGTTGAACCCCGGGAAACTGAAGCTTTCTTT
D gene: -; clone size: once; V gene: TRBV11-3; J gene: TRBJ1-5; CDR3 protein: CASSLLPQDSSNQPQHF; CDR3 DNA: TGTGCCAGCAGCTTATTGCCCCAAGACAGTAGCAATCAGCCCCAGCATTTT
D gene: TRBD2; clone size: -; V gene: TRBV5-5; J gene: TRBJ2-5; CDR3 protein: CASSFGTKQETQYF; CDR3 DNA: TGTGCCAGCAGCTTTGGGACTAAACAAGAGACCCAGTACTTC
D gene: -; clone size: -; V gene: TRBV5-1; J gene: TRBJ1-1; CDR3 protein: CASSFDQNTEAFF; CDR3 DNA: TGCGCCAGCAGCTTCGACCAGAACACTGAAGCTTTCTTT
D gene: -; clone size: -; V gene: TRBV18; J gene: TRBJ2-5; CDR3 protein: CASSPYERGTETQYF; CDR3 DNA: TGTGCCAGCTCACCCTATGAAAGGGGCACAGAGACCCAGTACTTC
D gene: -; clone size: -; V gene: TRBV7-3; J gene: TRBJ1-1; CDR3 protein: CASSLYENTEAFF; CDR3 DNA: TGTGCCAGCAGCTTATACGAGAACACTGAAGCTTTCTTT
D gene: TRBD2; clone size: -; V gene: TRBV15; J gene: TRBJ2-2; CDR3 protein: CATSRDPGLAGPNTGELFF; CDR3 DNA: TGTGCCACCAGCAGAGATCCGGGACTAGCGGGGCCGAACACCGGGGAGCTGTTTTTT
D gene: -; clone size: -; V gene: TRBV5-1; J gene: TRBJ2-7; CDR3 protein: CASSWGDKRTYEQYF; CDR3 DNA: TGCGCCAGCAGCTGGGGGGACAAGAGAACCTACGAGCAGTACTTC
D gene: TRBD1; clone size: -; V gene: TRBV28; J gene: TRBJ1-2; CDR3 protein: CASRRSRGQDYGYTF; CDR3 DNA: TGTGCCAGCAGGCGAAGCAGGGGGCAGGACTATGGCTACACCTTC
D gene: TRBD2; clone size: -; V gene: TRBV6-5; J gene: TRBJ2-3; CDR3 protein: CASSYSLAGFTDTQYF; CDR3 DNA: TGTGCCAGCAGTTACTCACTAGCGGGGTTCACAGATACGCAGTATTTT
D gene: TRBD1; clone size: -; V gene: TRBV4-1; J gene: TRBJ2-7; CDR3 protein: CASSQAIGTGGYEQYF; CDR3 DNA: TGTGCCAGCAGCCAAGCGATCGGGACAGGGGGCTACGAGCAGTACTTC
D gene: TRBD1; clone size: -; V gene: TRBV15; J gene: TRBJ2-7; CDR3 protein: CATSGYHGTAFYEQYF; CDR3 DNA: TGTGCCACCAGCGGCTATCACGGGACAGCATTTTACGAGCAGTACTTC
D gene: -; clone size: -; V gene: TRBV7-2; J gene: TRBJ1-1; CDR3 protein: CASSTNGQNTEAFF; CDR3 DNA: TGTGCCAGCAGCACAAACGGACAGAACACTGAAGCTTTCTTT
D gene: -; clone size: -; V gene: TRBV30; J gene: TRBJ1-2; CDR3 protein: CAWSVRRGPLIYGYTF; CDR3 DNA: TGTGCCTGGAGTGTACGTCGGGGACCTCTGATTTATGGCTACACCTTC
D gene: -; clone size: -; V gene: TRBV6-5; J gene: TRBJ2-7; CDR3 protein: CATGTYGPQYEQYF; CDR3 DNA: TGTGCCACCGGTACCTACGGACCGCAGTACGAGCAGTACTTC
D gene: -; clone size: -; V gene: TRBV7-2; J gene: TRBJ2-3; CDR3 protein: CASSPRAGATDTQYF; CDR3 DNA: TGTGCCAGCAGCCCCAGGGCGGGGGCTACCGATACGCAGTATTTT
D gene: -; clone size: -; V gene: TRBV7-9; J gene: TRBJ1-3; CDR3 protein: CASSLATGYWGNTIYF; CDR3 DNA: TGTGCCAGCAGCTTAGCCACAGGGTATTGGGGAAACACCATATATTTT
D gene: -; clone size: -; V gene: TRBV5-1; J gene: TRBJ2-5; CDR3 protein: CASSQGRETQYF; CDR3 DNA: TGCGCCAGCAGCCAGGGACGAGAGACCCAGTACTTC
D gene: TRBD1; clone size: -; V gene: TRBV4-3; J gene: TRBJ1-6; CDR3 protein: CASSQDTQGTFSSYNSPLHF; CDR3 DNA: TGCGCCAGCAGCCAAGATACACAGGGGACTTTCAGCTCCTATAATTCACCCCTCCACTTT
D gene: TRBD1; clone size: -; V gene: TRBV7-3; J gene: TRBJ1-2; CDR3 protein: CASSTRTGRVYGYTF; CDR3 DNA: TGTGCCAGCAGCACTCGGACAGGGAGAGTATATGGCTACACCTTC
D gene: TRBD1; clone size: -; V gene: TRBV5-6; J gene: TRBJ1-4; CDR3 protein: CASSLAGDSGNEKLFF; CDR3 DNA: TGTGCCAGCAGCTTGGCCGGGGACAGCGGAAATGAAAAACTGTTTTTT
D gene: TRBD1; clone size: few; V gene: TRBV6-5; J gene: TRBJ1-2; CDR3 protein: CASSYRNRGNYGYTF; CDR3 DNA: TGTGCCAGCAGTTACCGGAACAGGGGTAACTATGGCTACACCTTC
D gene: -; clone size: -; V gene: TRBV6-5; J gene: TRBJ1-5; CDR3 protein: CASSYSKHSNQPQHF; CDR3 DNA: TGTGCCAGCAGTTACTCGAAGCATAGCAATCAGCCCCAGCATTTT
D gene: -; clone size: -; V gene: TRBV5-1; J gene: TRBJ1-1; CDR3 protein: CASSLAQNTEAFF; CDR3 DNA: TGCGCCAGCAGCTTGGCCCAGAACACTGAAGCTTTCTTT
D gene: TRBD1; clone size: -; V gene: TRBV5-1; J gene: TRBJ1-2; CDR3 protein: CASTWGQGANYGYTF; CDR3 DNA: TGCGCCAGCACGTGGGGACAGGGGGCGAACTATGGCTACACCTTC
D gene: -; clone size: -; V gene: TRBV9; J gene: TRBJ2-5; CDR3 protein: CASSSAGLGETQYF; CDR3 DNA: TGTGCCAGCAGCTCTGCGGGACTCGGAGAGACCCAGTACTTC
D gene: -; clone size: -; V gene: TRBV5-5; J gene: TRBJ2-3; CDR3 protein: CASRPARVGRTDTQYF; CDR3 DNA: TGTGCCAGCAGGCCGGCCAGGGTGGGGCGCACAGATACGCAGTATTTT
D gene: TRBD2; clone size: few; V gene: TRBV9; J gene: TRBJ2-1; CDR3 protein: CASSVSGGANEQFF; CDR3 DNA: TGTGCCAGCAGCGTGAGCGGGGGGGCGAATGAGCAGTTCTTC
D gene: TRBD1; clone size: -; V gene: TRBV5-1; J gene: TRBJ1-1; CDR3 protein: CASSFATGGNTEAFF; CDR3 DNA: TGCGCCAGCAGCTTTGCCACAGGGGGGAACACTGAAGCTTTCTTT
D gene: TRBD1; clone size: -; V gene: TRBV4-3; J gene: TRBJ1-2; CDR3 protein: CASSQGDRAGYTF; CDR3 DNA: TGCGCCAGCAGCCAAGGGGACAGGGCTGGCTACACCTTC
D gene: -; clone size: -; V gene: TRBV7-8; J gene: TRBJ2-7; CDR3 protein: CASSQGAYEQYF; CDR3 DNA: TGTGCCAGCAGCCAAGGGGCCTACGAGCAGTACTTC
D gene: -; clone size: -; V gene: TRBV10-3; J gene: TRBJ1-2; CDR3 protein: CAISEKPGDVGGYTF; CDR3 DNA: TGTGCCATCAGTGAAAAACCGGGGGACGTCGGGGGCTACACCTTC